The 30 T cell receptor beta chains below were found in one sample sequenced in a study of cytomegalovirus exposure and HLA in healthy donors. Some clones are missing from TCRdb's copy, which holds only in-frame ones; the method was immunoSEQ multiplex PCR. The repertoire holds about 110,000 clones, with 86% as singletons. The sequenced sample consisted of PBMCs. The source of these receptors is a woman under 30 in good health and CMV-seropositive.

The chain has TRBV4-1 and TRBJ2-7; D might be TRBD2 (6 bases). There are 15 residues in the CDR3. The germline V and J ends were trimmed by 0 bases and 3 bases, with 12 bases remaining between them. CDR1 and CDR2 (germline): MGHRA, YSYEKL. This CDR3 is CASSQEGGYGYEQYF. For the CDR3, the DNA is TGCGCCAGCAGCCAAGAAGGAGGGTATGGCTACGAGCAGTACTTC.

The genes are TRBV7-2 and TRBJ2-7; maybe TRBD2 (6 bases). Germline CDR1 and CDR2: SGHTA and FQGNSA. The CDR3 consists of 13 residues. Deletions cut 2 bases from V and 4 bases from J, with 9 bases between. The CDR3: CASSLPSDYEQYF. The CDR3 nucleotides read TGTGCCAGCAGCTTACCTAGCGATTACGAGCAGTACTTC.

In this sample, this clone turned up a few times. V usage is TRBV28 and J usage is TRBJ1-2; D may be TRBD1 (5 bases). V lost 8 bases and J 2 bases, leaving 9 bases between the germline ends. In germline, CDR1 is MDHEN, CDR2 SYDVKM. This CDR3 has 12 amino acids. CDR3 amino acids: CASLRENYGYTF. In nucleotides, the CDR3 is TGTGCCAGCCTCAGGGAAAACTATGGCTACACCTTC.

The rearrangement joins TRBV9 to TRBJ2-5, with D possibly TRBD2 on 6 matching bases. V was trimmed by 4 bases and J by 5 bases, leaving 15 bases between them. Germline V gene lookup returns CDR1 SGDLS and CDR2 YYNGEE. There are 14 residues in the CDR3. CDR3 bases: TGTGCCAGCAGCCCTCGGGGGATGGGCGAGACCCAGTACTTC. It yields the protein CASSPRGMGETQYF.

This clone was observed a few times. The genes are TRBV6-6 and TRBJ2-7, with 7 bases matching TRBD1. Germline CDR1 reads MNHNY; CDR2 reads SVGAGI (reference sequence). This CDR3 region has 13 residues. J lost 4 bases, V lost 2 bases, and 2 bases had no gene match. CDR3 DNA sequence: TGTGCCAGCAGTTACGAGGGGGCGTACGAGCAGTACTTC. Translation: CASSYEGAYEQYF.

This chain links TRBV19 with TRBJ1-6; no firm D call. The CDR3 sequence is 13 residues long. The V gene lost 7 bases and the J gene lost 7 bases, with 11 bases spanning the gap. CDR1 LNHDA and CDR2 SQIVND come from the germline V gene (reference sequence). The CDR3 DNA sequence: TGTGCCAGTAAGGAGGGTGGCAATTCACCCCTCCACTTT. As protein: CASKEGGNSPLHF.

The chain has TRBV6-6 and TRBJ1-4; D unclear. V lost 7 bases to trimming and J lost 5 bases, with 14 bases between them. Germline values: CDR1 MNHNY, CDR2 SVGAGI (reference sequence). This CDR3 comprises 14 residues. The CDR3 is CASKVGDRNEKLFF. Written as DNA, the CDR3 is TGTGCCAGCAAAGTGGGAGACCGAAATGAAAAACTGTTTTTT.

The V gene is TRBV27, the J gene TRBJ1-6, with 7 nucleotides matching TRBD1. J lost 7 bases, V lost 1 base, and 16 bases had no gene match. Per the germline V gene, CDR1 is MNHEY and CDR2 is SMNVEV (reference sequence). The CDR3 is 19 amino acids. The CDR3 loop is CASSLYPPSDRVRNSPLHF. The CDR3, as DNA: TGTGCCAGCAGTTTATACCCCCCTTCCGACAGGGTACGGAATTCACCCCTCCACTTT.

Written as DNA, the CDR3 is TGTGCCAGCAGTTACTTAAGTCAGACAACCTCTGGGGAGCAGTACTTC. Translated: CASSYLSQTTSGEQYF. The gene calls are TRBV6-5 and TRBJ2-7; D unclear. Germline lookup yields CDR1 MNHEY and CDR2 SVGAGI. The CDR3 extends over 16 amino acids. V was cut by 1 base and J by 7 bases, with 20 bases left in between.

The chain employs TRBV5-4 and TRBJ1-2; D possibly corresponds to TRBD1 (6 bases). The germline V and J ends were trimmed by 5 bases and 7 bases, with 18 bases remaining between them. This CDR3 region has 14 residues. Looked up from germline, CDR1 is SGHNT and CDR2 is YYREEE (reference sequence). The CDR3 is CASRPYRAYSGYTF. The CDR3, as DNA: TGTGCCAGCAGACCATACAGGGCGTACTCTGGCTACACCTTC.

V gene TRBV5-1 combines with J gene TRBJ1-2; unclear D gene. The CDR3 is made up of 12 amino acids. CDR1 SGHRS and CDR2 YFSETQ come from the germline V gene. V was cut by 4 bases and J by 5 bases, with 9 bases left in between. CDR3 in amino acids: CASSLDGYGYTF. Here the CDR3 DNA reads TGCGCCAGCAGCCTGGACGGTTATGGCTACACCTTC.

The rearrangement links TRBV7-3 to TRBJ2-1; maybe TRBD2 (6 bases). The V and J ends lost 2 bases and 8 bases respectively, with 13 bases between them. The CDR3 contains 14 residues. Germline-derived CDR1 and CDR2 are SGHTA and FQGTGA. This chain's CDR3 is CASSLYRSSDEQFF. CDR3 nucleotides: TGTGCCAGCAGCTTATACAGGTCTAGCGATGAGCAGTTCTTC.

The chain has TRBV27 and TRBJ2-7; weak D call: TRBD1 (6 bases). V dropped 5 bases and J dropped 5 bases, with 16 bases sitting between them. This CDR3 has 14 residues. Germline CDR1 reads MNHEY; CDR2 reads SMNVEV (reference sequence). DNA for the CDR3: TGTGCCAGCAGTACCAGTGCTGGGGGCCACGAGCAGTACTTC. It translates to CASSTSAGGHEQYF.

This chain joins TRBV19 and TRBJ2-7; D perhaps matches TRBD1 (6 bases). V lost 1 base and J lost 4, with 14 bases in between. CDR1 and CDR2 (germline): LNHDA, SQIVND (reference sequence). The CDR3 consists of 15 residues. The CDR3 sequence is CASSIAKDRAYEQYF. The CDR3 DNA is TGTGCCAGTAGTATAGCCAAGGACAGAGCATACGAGCAGTACTTC.

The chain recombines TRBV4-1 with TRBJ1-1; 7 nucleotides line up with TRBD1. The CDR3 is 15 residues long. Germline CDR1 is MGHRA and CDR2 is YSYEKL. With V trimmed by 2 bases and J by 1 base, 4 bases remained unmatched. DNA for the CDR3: TGCGCCAGCAGCCAACCGGGACAGACGAACACTGAAGCTTTCTTT. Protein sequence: CASSQPGQTNTEAFF.

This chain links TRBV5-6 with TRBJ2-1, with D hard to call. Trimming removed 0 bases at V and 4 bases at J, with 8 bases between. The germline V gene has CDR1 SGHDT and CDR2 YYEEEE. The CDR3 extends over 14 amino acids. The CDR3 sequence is CASSLEVAYNEQFF. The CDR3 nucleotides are TGTGCCAGCAGCTTGGAAGTAGCTTACAATGAGCAGTTCTTC.

Here the CDR3 DNA reads TGTGCCACCAGCAGAGAGCGCGGTTCCTACGAGCAGTACTTC. Translation: CATSRERGSYEQYF. This chain uses TRBV15 with TRBJ2-7; D gene ambiguous. The germline V gene has CDR1 LNHNV and CDR2 YYDKDF (reference sequence). This CDR3 contains 14 residues. V lost 0 bases, J lost 1 base, and 7 bases lay in between.

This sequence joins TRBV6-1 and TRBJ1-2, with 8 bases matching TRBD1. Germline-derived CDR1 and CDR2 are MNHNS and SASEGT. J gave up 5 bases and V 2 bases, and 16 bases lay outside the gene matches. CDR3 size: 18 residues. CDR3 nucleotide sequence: TGTGCCAGCAGTGAAAACCCCGGACAGGGTGGGGGATTATATGGCTACACCTTC. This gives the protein CASSENPGQGGGLYGYTF.

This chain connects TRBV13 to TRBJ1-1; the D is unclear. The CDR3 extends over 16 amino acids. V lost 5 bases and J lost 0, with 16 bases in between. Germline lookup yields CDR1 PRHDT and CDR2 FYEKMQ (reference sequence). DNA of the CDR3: TGTGCCAGCAGCCGAGGGTGGTTGGGGATGAACACTGAAGCTTTCTTT. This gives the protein CASSRGWLGMNTEAFF.

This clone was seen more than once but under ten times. CDR3 in amino acids: CASSLGQGGYEQYF. CDR3 coding DNA: TGCGCCAGCAGCTTGGGGCAGGGGGGCTACGAGCAGTACTTC. The chain links TRBV5-1 to TRBJ2-7; a weak D match, TRBD1 (7 bases). Trimming left V 0 bases short and J 3 bases short, with 10 bases between. CDR1 is SGHRS, CDR2 YFSETQ, per germline. The CDR3 length is 14 residues.

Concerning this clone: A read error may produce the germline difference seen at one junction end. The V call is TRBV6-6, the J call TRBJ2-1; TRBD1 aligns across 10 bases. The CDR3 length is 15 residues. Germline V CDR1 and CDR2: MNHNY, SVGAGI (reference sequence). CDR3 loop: CASTYSGTGVNEQFF. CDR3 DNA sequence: TGTGCCAGCACTTACAGTGGGACAGGGGTTAATGAGCAGTTCTTC.

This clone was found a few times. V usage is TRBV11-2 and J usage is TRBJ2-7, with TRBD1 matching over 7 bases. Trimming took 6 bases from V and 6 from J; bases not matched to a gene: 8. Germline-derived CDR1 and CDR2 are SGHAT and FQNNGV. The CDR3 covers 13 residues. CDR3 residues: CASSSHTGVEQYF. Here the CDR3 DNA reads TGTGCCAGCAGTTCCCACACAGGGGTCGAGCAGTACTTC.

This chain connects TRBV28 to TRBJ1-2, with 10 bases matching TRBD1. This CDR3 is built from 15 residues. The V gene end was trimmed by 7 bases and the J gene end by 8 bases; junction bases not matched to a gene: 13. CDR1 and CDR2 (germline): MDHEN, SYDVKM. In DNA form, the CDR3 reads TGTGCCAGCACCCGGGCGGGACAGGGGCAAAGAGGCTACACCTTC. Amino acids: CASTRAGQGQRGYTF.

Here the CDR3 DNA reads TGCAGCGTTGAAGACGACAGCGTGGACTACGAGCAGTACTTC. It specifies CSVEDDSVDYEQYF. The genes are TRBV29-1 and TRBJ2-7, with D perhaps TRBD1 (5 bases). The length of the CDR3 is 14 residues. CDR1 is SQVTM and CDR2 is ANQGSEA in the germline V gene. The V end lost 0 bases, the J end lost 3 bases, and 12 bases lay between the germline ends.

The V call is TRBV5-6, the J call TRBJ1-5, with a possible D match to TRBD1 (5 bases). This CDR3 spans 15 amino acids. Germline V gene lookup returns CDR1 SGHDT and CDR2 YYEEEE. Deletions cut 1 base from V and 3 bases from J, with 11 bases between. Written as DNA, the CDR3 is TGTGCCAGCAGCTTGCACAGGTCATTCAATCAGCCCCAGCATTTT. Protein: CASSLHRSFNQPQHF.

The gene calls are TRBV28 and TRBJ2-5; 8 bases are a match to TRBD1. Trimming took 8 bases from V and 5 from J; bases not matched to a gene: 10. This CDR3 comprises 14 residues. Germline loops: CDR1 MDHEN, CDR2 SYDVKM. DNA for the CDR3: TGTGCCAGCCGACCATACGGACAGGGCGAGACCCAGTACTTC. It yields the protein CASRPYGQGETQYF.

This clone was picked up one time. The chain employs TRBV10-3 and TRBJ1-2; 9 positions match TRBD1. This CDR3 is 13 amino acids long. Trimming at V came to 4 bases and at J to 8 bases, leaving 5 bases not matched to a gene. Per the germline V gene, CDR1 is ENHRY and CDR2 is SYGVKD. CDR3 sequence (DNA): TGTGCCATCAGTGGGGGACAGGGACAAGGCTACACCTTC. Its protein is CAISGGQGQGYTF.

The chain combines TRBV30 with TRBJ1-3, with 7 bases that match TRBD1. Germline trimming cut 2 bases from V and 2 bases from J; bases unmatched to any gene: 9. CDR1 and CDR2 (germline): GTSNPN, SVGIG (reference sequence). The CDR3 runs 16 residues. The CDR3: CAWSFEGAGAGNTIYF. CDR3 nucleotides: TGTGCCTGGAGTTTCGAGGGGGCCGGAGCTGGAAACACCATATATTTT.

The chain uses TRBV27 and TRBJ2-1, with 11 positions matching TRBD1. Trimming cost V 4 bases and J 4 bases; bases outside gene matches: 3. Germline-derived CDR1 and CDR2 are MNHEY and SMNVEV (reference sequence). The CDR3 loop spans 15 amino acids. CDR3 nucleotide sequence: TGTGCCAGCAGTTCAGGGACAGGGGGATACAATGAGCAGTTCTTC. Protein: CASSSGTGGYNEQFF.

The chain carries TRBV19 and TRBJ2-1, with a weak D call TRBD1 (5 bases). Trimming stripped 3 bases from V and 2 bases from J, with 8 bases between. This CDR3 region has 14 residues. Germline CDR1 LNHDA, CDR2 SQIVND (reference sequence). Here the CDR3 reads CASSIRAAYNEQFF. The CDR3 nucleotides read TGTGCCAGTAGTATCAGGGCGGCCTACAATGAGCAGTTCTTC.